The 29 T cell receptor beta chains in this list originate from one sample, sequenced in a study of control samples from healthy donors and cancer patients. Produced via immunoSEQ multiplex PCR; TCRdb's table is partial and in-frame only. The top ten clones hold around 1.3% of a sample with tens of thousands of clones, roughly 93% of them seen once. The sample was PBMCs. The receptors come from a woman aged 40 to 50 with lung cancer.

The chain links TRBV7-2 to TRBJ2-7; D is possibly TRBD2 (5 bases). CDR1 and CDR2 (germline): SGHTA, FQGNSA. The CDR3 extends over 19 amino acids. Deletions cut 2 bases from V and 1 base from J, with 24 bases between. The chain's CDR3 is CASSLFKGGSTIKSYEQYF. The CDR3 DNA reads TGTGCCAGCAGCTTATTTAAGGGCGGGTCTACTATTAAATCCTACGAGCAGTACTTC.

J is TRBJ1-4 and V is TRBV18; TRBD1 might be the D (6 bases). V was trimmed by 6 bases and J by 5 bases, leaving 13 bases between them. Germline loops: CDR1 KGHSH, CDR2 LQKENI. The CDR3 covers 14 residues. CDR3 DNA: TGTGCCAGCTCGCCCGGGACACCGAATGAAAAACTGTTTTTT. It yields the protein CASSPGTPNEKLFF. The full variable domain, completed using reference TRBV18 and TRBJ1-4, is NAGVMQNPRHLVRRRGQEARLRCSPMKGHSHVYWYRQLPEEGLKFMVYLQKENIIDESGMPKERFSAEFPKEGPSILRIQQVVRGDSAAYFCASSPGTPNEKLFFGSGTQLSVL.

The chain's CDR3 is CASSQAAGNVLGEAFF. DNA for the CDR3: TGCGCCAGCAGCCAAGCCGCGGGAAATGTTTTGGGTGAAGCTTTCTTT. V is TRBV4-1 and J is TRBJ1-1; D not resolved. This CDR3 is built from 16 residues. The ends were cut back, 1 base at V and 7 bases at J, with 19 bases in the middle. Germline V CDR1 and CDR2: MGHRA, YSYEKL.

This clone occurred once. DNA of the CDR3: TGTGCCAGCAGCCCGACTGGGTATGGCTACACCTTC. Its protein is CASSPTGYGYTF. This sequence joins TRBV11-3 and TRBJ1-2; D is undetermined. Germline V gene data show CDR1 as SGHNT and CDR2 as YENEEA. Trimming cost V 5 bases and J 5 bases, with 9 bases left between them. The CDR3 contains 12 residues.

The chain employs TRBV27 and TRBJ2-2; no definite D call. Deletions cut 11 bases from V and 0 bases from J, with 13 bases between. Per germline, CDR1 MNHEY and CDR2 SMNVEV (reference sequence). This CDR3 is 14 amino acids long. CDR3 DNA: TGTGCCGCTGGTCGACATTCGAACACCGGGGAGCTGTTTTTT. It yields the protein CAAGRHSNTGELFF.

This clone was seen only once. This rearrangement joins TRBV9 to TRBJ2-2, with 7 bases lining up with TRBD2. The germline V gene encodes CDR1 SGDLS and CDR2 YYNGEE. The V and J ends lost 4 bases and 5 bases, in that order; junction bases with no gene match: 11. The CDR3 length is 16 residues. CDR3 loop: CASSPRGEGTTGELFF. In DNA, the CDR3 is TGTGCCAGCAGCCCTCGGGGGGAGGGGACGACCGGGGAGCTGTTTTTT.

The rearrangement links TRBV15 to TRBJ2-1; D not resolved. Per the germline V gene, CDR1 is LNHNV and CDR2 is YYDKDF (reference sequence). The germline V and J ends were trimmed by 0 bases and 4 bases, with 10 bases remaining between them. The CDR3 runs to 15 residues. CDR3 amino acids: CATSRDLGNYNEQFF. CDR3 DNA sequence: TGTGCCACCAGCAGAGATCTGGGGAATTACAATGAGCAGTTCTTC.

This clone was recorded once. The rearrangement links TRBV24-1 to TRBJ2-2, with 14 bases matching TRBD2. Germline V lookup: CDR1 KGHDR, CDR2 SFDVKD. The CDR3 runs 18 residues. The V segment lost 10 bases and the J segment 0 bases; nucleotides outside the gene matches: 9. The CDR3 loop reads CATGRTSGGPANTGELFF. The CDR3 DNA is TGTGCCACGGGCCGGACTAGCGGGGGGCCTGCGAACACCGGGGAGCTGTTTTTT.

The CDR3 nucleotides read TGTGCCAGCAGCTGGGCCTCTGGGGCCAACGTCCTGACTTTC. Translated: CASSWASGANVLTF. J is TRBJ2-6 and V is TRBV7-9; D remains ambiguous. CDR1 SEHNR and CDR2 FQNEAQ come from the germline V gene (reference sequence). V lost 4 bases, J lost 0 bases, and 4 bases lay in between. This CDR3 has 14 residues.

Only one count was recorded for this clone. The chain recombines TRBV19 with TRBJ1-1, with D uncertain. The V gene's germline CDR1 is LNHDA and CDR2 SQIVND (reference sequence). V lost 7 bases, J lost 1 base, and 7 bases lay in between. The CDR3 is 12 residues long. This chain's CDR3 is CASKAGNTEAFF. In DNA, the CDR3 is TGTGCCAGTAAAGCAGGGAACACTGAAGCTTTCTTT.

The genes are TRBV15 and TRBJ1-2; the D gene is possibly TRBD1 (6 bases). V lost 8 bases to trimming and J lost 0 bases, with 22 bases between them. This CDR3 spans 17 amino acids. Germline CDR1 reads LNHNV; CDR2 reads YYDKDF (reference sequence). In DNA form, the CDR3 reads TGTGCCACCCGGCATAATGATGGACAGTTACCTAACTATGGCTACACCTTC. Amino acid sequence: CATRHNDGQLPNYGYTF. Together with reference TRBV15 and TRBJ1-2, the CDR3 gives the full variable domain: DAMVIQNPRYQVTQFGKPVTLSCSQTLNHNVMYWYQQKSSQAPKLLFHYYDKDFNNEADTPDNFQSRRPNTSFCFLDIRSPGLGDTAMYLCATRHNDGQLPNYGYTFGSGTRLTVV.

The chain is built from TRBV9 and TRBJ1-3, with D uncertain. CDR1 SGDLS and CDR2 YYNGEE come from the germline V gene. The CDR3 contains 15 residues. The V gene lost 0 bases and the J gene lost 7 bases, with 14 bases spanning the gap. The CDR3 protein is CASSVDRLRGNTIYF. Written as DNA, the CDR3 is TGTGCCAGCAGCGTAGACAGACTACGCGGGAACACCATATATTTT.

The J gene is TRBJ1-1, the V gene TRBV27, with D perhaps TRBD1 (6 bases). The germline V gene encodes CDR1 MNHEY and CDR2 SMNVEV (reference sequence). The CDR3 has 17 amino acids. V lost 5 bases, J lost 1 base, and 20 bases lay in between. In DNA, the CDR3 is TGTGCCAGCAGTGAGGGGGTAACAGCTCCGAAGAACACTGAAGCTTTCTTT. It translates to CASSEGVTAPKNTEAFF.

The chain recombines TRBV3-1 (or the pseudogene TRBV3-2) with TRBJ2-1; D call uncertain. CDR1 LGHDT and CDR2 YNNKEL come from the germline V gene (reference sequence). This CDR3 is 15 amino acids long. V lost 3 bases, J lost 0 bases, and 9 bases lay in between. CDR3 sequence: CASSHPLRSYNEQFF. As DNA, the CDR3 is TGTGCCAGCAGCCACCCCCTACGCTCCTACAATGAGCAGTTCTTC.

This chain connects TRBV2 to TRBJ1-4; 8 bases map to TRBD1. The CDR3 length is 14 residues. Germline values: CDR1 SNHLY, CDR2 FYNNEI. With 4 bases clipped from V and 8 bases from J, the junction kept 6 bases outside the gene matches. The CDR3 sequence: CASSGLQGGEKLFF. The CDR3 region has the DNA TGTGCCAGCAGTGGGTTACAGGGGGGCGAAAAACTGTTTTTT.

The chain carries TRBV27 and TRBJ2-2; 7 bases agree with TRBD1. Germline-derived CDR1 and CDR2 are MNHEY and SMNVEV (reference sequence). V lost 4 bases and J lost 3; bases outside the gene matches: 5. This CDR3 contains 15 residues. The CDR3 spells CASSYGDRYTGELFF. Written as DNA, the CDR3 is TGTGCCAGCAGTTATGGGGACAGATACACCGGGGAGCTGTTTTTT.

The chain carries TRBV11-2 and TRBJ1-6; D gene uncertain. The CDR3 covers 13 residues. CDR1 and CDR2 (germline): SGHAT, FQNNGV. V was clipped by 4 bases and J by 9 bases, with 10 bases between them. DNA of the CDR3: TGTGCCAGCAGCTCTTCAAGTGGTTCACCCCTCCACTTT. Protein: CASSSSSGSPLHF.

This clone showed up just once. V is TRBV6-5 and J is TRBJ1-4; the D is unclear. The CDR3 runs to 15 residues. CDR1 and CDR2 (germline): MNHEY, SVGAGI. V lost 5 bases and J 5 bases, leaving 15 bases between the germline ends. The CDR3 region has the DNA TGTGCCAGCAGTCGCGGGCCCCTCACGAATGAAAAACTGTTTTTT. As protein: CASSRGPLTNEKLFF.

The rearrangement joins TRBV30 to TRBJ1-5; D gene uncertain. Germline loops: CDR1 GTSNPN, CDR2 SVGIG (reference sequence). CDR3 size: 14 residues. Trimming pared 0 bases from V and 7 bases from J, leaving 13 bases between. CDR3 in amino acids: CAWSVGTLEQPQHF. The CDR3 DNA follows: TGTGCCTGGAGTGTAGGCACCCTGGAACAGCCCCAGCATTTT.

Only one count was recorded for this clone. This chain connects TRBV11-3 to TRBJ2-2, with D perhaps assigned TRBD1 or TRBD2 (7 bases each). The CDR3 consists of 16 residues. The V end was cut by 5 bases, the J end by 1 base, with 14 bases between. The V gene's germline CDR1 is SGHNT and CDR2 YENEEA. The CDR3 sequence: CASSGRDRGNTGELFF. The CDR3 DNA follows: TGTGCCAGCAGCGGGAGGGACAGAGGGAACACCGGGGAGCTGTTTTTT. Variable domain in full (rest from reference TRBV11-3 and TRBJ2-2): EAGVVQSPRYKIIEKKQPVAFWCNPISGHNTLYWYLQNLGQGPELLIRYENEEAVDDSQLPKDRFSAERLKGVDSTLKIQPAELGDSAVYLCASSGRDRGNTGELFFGEGSRLTVL.

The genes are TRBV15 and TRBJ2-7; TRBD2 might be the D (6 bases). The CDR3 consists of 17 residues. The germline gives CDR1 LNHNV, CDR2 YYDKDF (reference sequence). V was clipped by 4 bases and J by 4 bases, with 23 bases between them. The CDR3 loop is CATSTDHGPGLRYEQYF. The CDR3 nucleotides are TGTGCCACCAGCACTGACCACGGGCCGGGACTCCGATACGAGCAGTACTTC.

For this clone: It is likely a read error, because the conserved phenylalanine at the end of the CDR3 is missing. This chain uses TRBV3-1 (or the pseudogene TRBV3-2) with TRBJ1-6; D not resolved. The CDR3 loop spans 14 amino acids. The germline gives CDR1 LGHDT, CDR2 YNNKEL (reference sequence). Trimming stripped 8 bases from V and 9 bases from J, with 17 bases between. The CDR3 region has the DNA TGTGCCAGCTCGGCTCAGGCTCTAGGTTCACCCCTCCACCTT. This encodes CASSAQALGSPLHL.

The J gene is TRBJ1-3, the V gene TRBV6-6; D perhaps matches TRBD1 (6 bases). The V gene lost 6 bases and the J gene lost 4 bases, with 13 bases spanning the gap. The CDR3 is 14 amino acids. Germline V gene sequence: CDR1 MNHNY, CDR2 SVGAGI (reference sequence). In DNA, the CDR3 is TGTGCCAGCAGCGCCGGGACACCAGGAAACACCATATATTTT. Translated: CASSAGTPGNTIYF.

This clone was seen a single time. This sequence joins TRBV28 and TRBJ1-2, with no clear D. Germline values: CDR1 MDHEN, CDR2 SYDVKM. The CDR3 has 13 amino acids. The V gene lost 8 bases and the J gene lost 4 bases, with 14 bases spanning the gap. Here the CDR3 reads CASSTGYVYGYTF. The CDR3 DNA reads TGTGCCAGCTCGACGGGGTATGTCTATGGCTACACCTTC.

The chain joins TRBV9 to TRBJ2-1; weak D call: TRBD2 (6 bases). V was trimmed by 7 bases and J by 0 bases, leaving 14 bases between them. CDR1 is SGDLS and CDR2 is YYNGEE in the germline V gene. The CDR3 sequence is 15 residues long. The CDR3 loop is CASGEDKSSYNEQFF. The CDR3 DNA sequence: TGTGCCAGCGGGGAGGACAAGAGCTCCTACAATGAGCAGTTCTTC.

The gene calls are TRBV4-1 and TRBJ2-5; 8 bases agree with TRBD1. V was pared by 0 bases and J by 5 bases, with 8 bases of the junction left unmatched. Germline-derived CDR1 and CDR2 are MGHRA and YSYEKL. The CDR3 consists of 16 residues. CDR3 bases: TGCGCCAGCAGCCAAGACGACAGGGGTGGTTGGGAGACCCAGTACTTC. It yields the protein CASSQDDRGGWETQYF.

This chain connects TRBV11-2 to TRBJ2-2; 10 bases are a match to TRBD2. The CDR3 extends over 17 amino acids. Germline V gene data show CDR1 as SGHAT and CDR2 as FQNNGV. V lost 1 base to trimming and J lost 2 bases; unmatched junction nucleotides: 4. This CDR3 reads CASSLVGTSDNTGELFF. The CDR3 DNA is TGTGCCAGCAGCTTAGTTGGGACTAGCGATAACACCGGGGAGCTGTTTTTT.

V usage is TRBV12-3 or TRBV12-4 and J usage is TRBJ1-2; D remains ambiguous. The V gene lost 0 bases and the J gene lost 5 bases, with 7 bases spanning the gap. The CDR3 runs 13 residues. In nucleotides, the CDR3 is TGTGCCAGCAGTTTAGCACAGACTTATGGCTACACCTTC. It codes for CASSLAQTYGYTF.

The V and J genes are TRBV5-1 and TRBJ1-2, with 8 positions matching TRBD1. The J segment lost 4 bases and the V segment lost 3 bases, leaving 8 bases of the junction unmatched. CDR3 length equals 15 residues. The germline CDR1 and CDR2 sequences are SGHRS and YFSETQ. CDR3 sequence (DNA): TGCGCCAGCAGCTCAATCCCCGGGACAGGCTATGGCTACACCTTC. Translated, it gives CASSSIPGTGYGYTF.